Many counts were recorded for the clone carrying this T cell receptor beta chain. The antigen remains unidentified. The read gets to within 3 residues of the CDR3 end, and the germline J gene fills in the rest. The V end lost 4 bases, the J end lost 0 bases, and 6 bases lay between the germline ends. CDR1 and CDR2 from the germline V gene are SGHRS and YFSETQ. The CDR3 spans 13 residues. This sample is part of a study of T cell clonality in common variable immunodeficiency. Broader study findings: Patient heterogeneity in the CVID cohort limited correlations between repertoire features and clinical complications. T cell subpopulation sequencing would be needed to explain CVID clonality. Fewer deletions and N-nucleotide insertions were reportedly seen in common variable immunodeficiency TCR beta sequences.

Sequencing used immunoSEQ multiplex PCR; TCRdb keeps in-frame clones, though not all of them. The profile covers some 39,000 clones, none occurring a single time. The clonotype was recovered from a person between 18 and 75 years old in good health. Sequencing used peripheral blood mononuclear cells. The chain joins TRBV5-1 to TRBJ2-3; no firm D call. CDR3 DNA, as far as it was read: TGCGCCAGCAGCCTTGGCAGCACAGATACG. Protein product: CASSLGSTDT. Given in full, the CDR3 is CASSLGSTDTQYF.